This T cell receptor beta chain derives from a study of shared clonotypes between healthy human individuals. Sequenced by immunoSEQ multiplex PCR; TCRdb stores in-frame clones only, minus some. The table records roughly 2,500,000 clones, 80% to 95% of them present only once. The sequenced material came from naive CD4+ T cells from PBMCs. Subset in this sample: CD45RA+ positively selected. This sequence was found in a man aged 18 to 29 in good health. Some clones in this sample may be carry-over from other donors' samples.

The CDR3 DNA follows: TGTGCCAGCTCCCCGCTCCAGGGCGGACAGCCCCAGCATTTT. The encoded protein is CASSPLQGGQPQHF. The chain joins TRBV18 to TRBJ1-5; D possibly corresponds to TRBD1 (5 bases). Trimming shortened V by 6 bases and J by 7 bases, and 16 bases separated the two germline ends. The CDR3 totals 14 residues. Germline CDR1 KGHSH, CDR2 LQKENI.